This T cell receptor (beta chain) was captured in a study of blood T cells in healthy people across ages. This CDR3 region has 12 residues. Germline values: CDR1 GTSNPN, CDR2 SVGIG (reference sequence). V lost 0 bases, J lost 6 bases, and 8 bases lay in between. For the second PCR, which ran for roughly 6 to 11 cycles, a sample-barcoded 5' primer and a J-beta primer mix were used. One entry per CDR3 protein results from TCRdb running MiXCR on the 5' RACE reads. This table holds some 1,500,000 distinct CDR3 sequences, approximately 43% found once. This clonotype originated in a woman aged 18-29 years in good health. The sequenced sample consisted of blood. The genes are TRBV30 and TRBJ1-1; tentative D call: TRBD1 (5 bases). The DNA of the CDR3 is TGTGCCTGGAGTGTAACGGGGGCTGAAGCTTTCTTT. This gives the protein CAWSVTGAEAFF.